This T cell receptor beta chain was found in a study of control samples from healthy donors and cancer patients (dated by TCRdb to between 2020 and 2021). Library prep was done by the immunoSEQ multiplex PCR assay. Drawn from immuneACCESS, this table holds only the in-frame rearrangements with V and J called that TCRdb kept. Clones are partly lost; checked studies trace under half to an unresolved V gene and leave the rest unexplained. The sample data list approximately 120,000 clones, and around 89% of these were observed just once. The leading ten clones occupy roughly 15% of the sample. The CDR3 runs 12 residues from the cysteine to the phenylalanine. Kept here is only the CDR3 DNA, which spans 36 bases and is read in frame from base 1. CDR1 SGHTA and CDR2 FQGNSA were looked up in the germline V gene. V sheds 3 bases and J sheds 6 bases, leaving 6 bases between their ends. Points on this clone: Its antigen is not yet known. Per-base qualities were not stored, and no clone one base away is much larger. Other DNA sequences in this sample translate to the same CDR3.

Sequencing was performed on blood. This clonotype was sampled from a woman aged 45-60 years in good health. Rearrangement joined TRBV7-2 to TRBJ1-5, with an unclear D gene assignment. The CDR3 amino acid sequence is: CASSFRSQPQHF. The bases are TGTGCCAGCAGCTTCCGGAGTCAGCCCCAGCATTTT.